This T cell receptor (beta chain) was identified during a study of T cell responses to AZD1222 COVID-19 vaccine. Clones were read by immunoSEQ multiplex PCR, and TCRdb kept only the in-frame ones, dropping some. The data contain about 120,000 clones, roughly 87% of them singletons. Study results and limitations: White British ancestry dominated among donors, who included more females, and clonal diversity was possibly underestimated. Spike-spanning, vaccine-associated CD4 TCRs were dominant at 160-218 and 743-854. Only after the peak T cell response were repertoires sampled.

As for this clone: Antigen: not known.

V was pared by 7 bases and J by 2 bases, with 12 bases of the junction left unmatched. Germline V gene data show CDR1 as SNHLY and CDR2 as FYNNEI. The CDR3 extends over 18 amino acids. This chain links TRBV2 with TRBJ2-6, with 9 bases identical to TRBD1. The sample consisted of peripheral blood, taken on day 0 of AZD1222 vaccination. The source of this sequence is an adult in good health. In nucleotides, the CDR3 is TGTGCCAGCAACACCGGACAGGGGCGCAGGGCTGGGGCCAACGTCCTGACTTTC. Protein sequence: CASNTGQGRRAGANVLTF.